This TCR beta chain was documented in a study of identical twins. Overall study findings and caveats: Conclusions rested on cross-sectional statistics rather than following the same donors. Partly confounded zero-insertion analyses could result from invariant MAIT and iNKT cells. Sequences that were beta out-of-frame showed weaker excess twin sharing.

Germline V gene sequence: CDR1 MDHEN, CDR2 SYDVKM. With 5 bases removed from V and 4 bases from J, the gap between germline ends came to 6 bases. The CDR3 runs 11 residues. This clonotype was detected a few times. Its cognate antigen is unknown. Template switching added a universal primer site; cDNA carried unique molecular identifiers. TCRdb re-analysed the 5' RACE reads in MiXCR, keeping a single row per CDR3 protein. The sample contains hundreds of thousands of distinct CDR3 sequences, roughly 6.6% of which appear only once. In addition, the sample was reused for a study of yellow fever vaccine responses in identical twins.

The sequencing input was PBMCs. The TCR was taken from a woman under 30 in good health. The chain carries TRBV28 and TRBJ2-7; D unresolved. The CDR3 DNA is TGTGCCAGCAGTATAGAGTACGAGCAGTACTTC. Translated, it gives CASSIEYEQYF.